The sequence of this T cell receptor (beta chain) was determined in a study of T cells after yellow fever vaccination. On the study more broadly: Fractions of limited cellularity were prepared by means of SMART-Seq v4 Ultra Low Input.

This clonotype was picked up many times. The target antigen is unknown. General study points: Compared with primary, the secondary response was weaker and peaked at day 5, not 15. In post-booster samples, most primary-vaccination clones reappeared (approximately 96% CD4, 75% to 90% CD8). Within FACS-sorted repertoires, abundant clonotypes contaminating from the bulk population could be present.

TCRdb processed the 5' RACE reads anew with MiXCR; each CDR3 protein has one entry. This sample has 250,000 to 400,000 distinct CDR3 sequences; 4% to 5.5% occur once, and the top ten carry roughly a fifth. The receptor was isolated from a man aged 18 to 29 who received the YFV17D yellow fever vaccine. This sample comprised PBMCs, obtained 15 days after the yellow fever booster vaccination.

The CDR3 DNA follows: TGTGCCATCAGTGAGCGGGACAGGGACCTCACAGATACGCAGTATTTT. Translated, it gives CAISERDRDLTDTQYF. The J gene is TRBJ2-3, the V gene TRBV10-3; 9 bases align to TRBD1. Germline values: CDR1 ENHRY, CDR2 SYGVKD. This CDR3 has 16 amino acids. V lost 2 bases, J lost 2 bases, and 5 bases stayed unmatched.